Presented here are 10 T cell receptor beta chains from one specimen sequenced in a study of CD8 T cells in Susac syndrome. Random hexamers were used to reverse transcribe roughly 0.5 to 1 ug of RNA. TCRdb redid the calling of the immunoSEQ multiplex PCR reads with MiXCR, one entry per CDR3 protein. The profile shows 80,000 or so distinct CDR3 sequences, about 92% of them singletons. The sample comprised CD4+ T cells from PBMCs. The receptors originated from a human donor with Susac syndrome.

The chain joins TRBV27 to TRBJ2-7; TRBD2 matches 12 bases. Germline V CDR1 and CDR2: MNHEY, SMNVEV (reference sequence). V lost 6 bases, J lost 3 bases, and 9 bases stayed unmatched. The length of the CDR3 is 16 residues. The CDR3, as DNA: TGTGCCAGCAGAGGACTAGCGGGGACCCTTGGCTACGAGCAGTACTTC. It yields the protein CASRGLAGTLGYEQYF.

The chain employs TRBV7-2 and TRBJ2-1, with 9 bases that match TRBD2. The CDR3 is made up of 17 amino acids. V dropped 4 bases and J dropped 0; count of bases not matched to a gene: 7. Germline V gives CDR1 SGHTA, CDR2 FQGNSA. CDR3 sequence: CASSSPGLAISYNEQFF. The CDR3 DNA is TGTGCCAGCAGCTCCCCCGGACTAGCGATCTCCTACAATGAGCAGTTCTTC.

This sequence joins TRBV3-1 and TRBJ2-3; 7 positions match TRBD2. This CDR3 is built from 20 residues. Germline-derived CDR1 and CDR2 are LGHDT and YNNKEL (reference sequence). The J segment lost 6 bases and the V segment lost 7 bases, leaving 28 bases of the junction unmatched. The chain's CDR3 is CASTPLYTGHGPTSVDTQYF. DNA of the CDR3: TGTGCCAGCACACCTCTCTACACCGGTCATGGACCCACTAGCGTCGATACGCAGTATTTT.

The rearrangement links TRBV28 to TRBJ2-7; 8 nucleotides agree with TRBD1. Trimming at V came to 6 bases and at J to 0 bases, leaving 7 bases not matched to a gene. Germline V gene data show CDR1 as MDHEN and CDR2 as SYDVKM. The CDR3 runs 15 residues. In DNA form, the CDR3 reads TGTGCCAGCAGACCGCAGGGGGCCTACTCCTACGAGCAGTACTTC. This codes for CASRPQGAYSYEQYF.

The V gene is TRBV3-1, the J gene TRBJ1-2, with 7 positions matching TRBD1. CDR3 length equals 13 residues. The J segment lost 8 bases and the V segment lost 4 bases, leaving 7 bases of the junction unmatched. The germline V gene has CDR1 LGHDT and CDR2 YNNKEL (reference sequence). The CDR3 nucleotides read TGTGCCAGCAGCCTACGGACAGGAGAGGGCTACACCTTC. Translating gives CASSLRTGEGYTF.

The chain uses TRBV16 and TRBJ2-1; 10 bases map to TRBD2. Germline V gene sequence: CDR1 KGHSY, CDR2 FQNENV. V lost 1 base to trimming and J lost 7 bases; unmatched junction nucleotides: 16. This CDR3 has 19 amino acids. The CDR3 DNA follows: TGTGCCAGCAGCCAATATGTACTAGCGGGACTGCGGGGGAGGAATGAGCAGTTCTTC. As protein: CASSQYVLAGLRGRNEQFF.

This chain joins TRBV20-1 and TRBJ2-3; TRBD2 matches 8 bases. V shed 3 bases, J shed 6 bases, and the junction held 8 bases outside the gene matches. Germline CDR1 and CDR2: DFQATT and SNEGSKA (reference sequence). The CDR3 loop spans 14 amino acids. The CDR3 sequence: CSASDPGLGDTQYF. CDR3 nucleotide sequence: TGCAGTGCTAGTGATCCGGGACTAGGGGATACGCAGTATTTT.

The chain couples TRBV7-9 to TRBJ1-4; D is undetermined. With 5 bases removed from V and 3 bases from J, the gap between germline ends came to 10 bases. This CDR3 contains 14 residues. Germline V CDR1 and CDR2: SEHNR, FQNEAQ (reference sequence). The CDR3 DNA reads TGTGCCAGCAGCCCTAGCATAGCTAATGAAAAACTGTTTTTT. Translation: CASSPSIANEKLFF.

The rearrangement joins TRBV18 to TRBJ2-1, with D unresolved. CDR1 is KGHSH and CDR2 is LQKENI in the germline V gene. CDR3 size: 17 residues. V dropped 0 bases and J dropped 2 bases, with 14 bases sitting between them. CDR3 bases: TGTGCCAGCTCACCACCGGTAAGGTCGACCACCTACAATGAGCAGTTCTTC. Protein product: CASSPPVRSTTYNEQFF.

The genes are TRBV5-5 and TRBJ1-1; no firm D call. The CDR3 is 13 amino acids. Trimming stripped 4 bases from V and 0 bases from J, with 7 bases between. Germline V CDR1 and CDR2: SGHKS, YYEKEE (reference sequence). The CDR3 spells CASSVTLNTEAFF. The CDR3 region has the DNA TGTGCCAGCAGCGTCACCCTGAACACTGAAGCTTTCTTT.